What follows are 26 T cell receptor beta chains derived from one specimen sequenced in a study of long-term antiretroviral therapy in people with HIV. Investigators performed immunoSEQ version v3.0 at survey level. Produced via immunoSEQ multiplex PCR; TCRdb's table is partial and in-frame only. The sample holds approximately 17,000 clones, roughly 73% seen once. Source: unsorted PBMCs, taken around 2.1 years before starting antiretroviral therapy. The origin of the receptors is a man aged 30-40 years with HIV.

The chain has TRBV6-1 and TRBJ2-7, with TRBD1 matching 8 bases. Trimming cost V 8 bases and J 1 base; bases outside gene matches: 7. This CDR3 has 14 residues. Germline V gene sequence: CDR1 MNHNS, CDR2 SASEGT. The CDR3, as DNA: TGTGCCAGCGGGGGACAGGTCATATCCTACGAGCAGTACTTC. Translating it yields CASGGQVISYEQYF.

V is TRBV6-5 and J is TRBJ2-7; D gene uncertain. The CDR3 loop spans 11 amino acids. The V and J ends lost 6 bases and 3 bases respectively, with 6 bases between them. CDR1 and CDR2 from the germline V gene are MNHEY and SVGAGI. The DNA for the CDR3 is TGTGCCAGCAGCACCAACTACGAGCAGTACTTC. Translated, it gives CASSTNYEQYF.

J is TRBJ2-7 and V is TRBV23-1; D is possibly TRBD1 or TRBD2 (6 bases each). TRBV23-1 is an open reading frame whose function is uncertain. The CDR3 runs 16 residues. Trimming stripped 11 bases from V and 6 bases from J, with 29 bases between. Written as DNA, the CDR3 is TGCGCCCCAGAGGACCCGGGGGCAGCTCCCTCTCCCGAGCAGTACTTC. Its translation is CAPEDPGAAPSPEQYF.

This clone was seen more than once but under ten times. The chain links TRBV5-1 to TRBJ2-2; no clear D. This CDR3 has 12 residues. V was trimmed by 4 bases and J by 4 bases, leaving 5 bases between them. Looked up from germline, CDR1 is SGHRS and CDR2 is YFSETQ. In nucleotides, the CDR3 is TGCGCCAGCAGCGCCTCCACCGGGGAGCTGTTTTTT. Its protein product is CASSASTGELFF.

V is TRBV7-3 and J is TRBJ2-5, with D unresolved. Looked up from germline, CDR1 is SGHTA and CDR2 is FQGTGA. The CDR3 is 15 amino acids. Trimming removed 1 base from V and 2 bases from J, with 11 bases in between. CDR3 nucleotides: TGTGCCAGCAGCTTAAGCACTCATCAACAAGAGACCCAGTACTTC. Protein: CASSLSTHQQETQYF.

This clone was detected a few times. V and J are TRBV4-1 and TRBJ1-1, with 8 bases identical to TRBD1. Germline-derived CDR1 and CDR2 are MGHRA and YSYEKL. CDR3 length equals 16 residues. The V gene end was trimmed by 0 bases and the J gene end by 3 bases; junction bases not matched to a gene: 6. CDR3 sequence reads: CASSQDVDRADTEAFF. The CDR3 DNA reads TGCGCCAGCAGCCAAGATGTGGACAGGGCGGACACTGAAGCTTTCTTT.

The CDR3 sequence is CASSTFQLGTDTQYF. CDR3 in DNA: TGTGCCAGCAGTACATTCCAGCTGGGCACAGATACGCAGTATTTT. The V call is TRBV5-6, the J call TRBJ2-3, with D unresolved. The CDR3 sequence is 15 residues long. Trimming removed 5 bases at V and 1 base at J, with 14 bases between. Germline values: CDR1 SGHDT, CDR2 YYEEEE.

The chain carries TRBV27 and TRBJ2-1, with 8 bases that match TRBD2. J gave up 6 bases and V 6 bases, and 10 bases lay outside the gene matches. This CDR3 has 15 amino acids. In germline, CDR1 is MNHEY, CDR2 SMNVEV (reference sequence). CDR3 sequence reads: CASSLSGGVGNEQFF. CDR3 coding DNA: TGTGCCAGCAGCCTATCCGGGGGGGTCGGCAATGAGCAGTTCTTC.

J is TRBJ1-5 and V is TRBV30, with no clear D. V was shortened by 0 bases and J by 2 bases, with 5 bases between the two germline ends. This CDR3 comprises 13 residues. Germline V gene lookup returns CDR1 GTSNPN and CDR2 SVGIG (reference sequence). The CDR3 protein is CAWSVSGNQPQHF. CDR3 nucleotide sequence: TGTGCCTGGAGTGTGAGCGGCAATCAGCCCCAGCATTTT.

This clone has a single count. CDR3 bases: TGTGCCAGCAGTTTCTCCAGGTACACAGATACGCAGTATTTT. It translates to CASSFSRYTDTQYF. The V gene is TRBV27, the J gene TRBJ2-3; D is ambiguous. V shed 3 bases and J shed 2 bases, with 9 bases lying between them. CDR1 is MNHEY and CDR2 is SMNVEV in the germline V gene (reference sequence). The CDR3 consists of 14 residues.

This chain links TRBV6-4 with TRBJ1-6; 12 bases map to TRBD1. Germline lookup yields CDR1 MRHNA and CDR2 SNTAGT. V trimming: 3 bases; J trimming: 0 bases; junction bases outside the gene matches: 6. The CDR3 loop spans 19 amino acids. CDR3 bases: TGTGCCAGCAGTGAGGAGGGACAGGGGGCCAGCTCCTATAATTCACCCCTCCACTTT. This sequence encodes CASSEEGQGASSYNSPLHF.

The V and J genes are TRBV30 and TRBJ1-1; possible D gene TRBD1, 6 bases. The V end lost 7 bases, the J end lost 7 bases, and 25 bases lay between the germline ends. In germline, CDR1 is GTSNPN, CDR2 SVGIG (reference sequence). This CDR3 spans 15 amino acids. CDR3 amino acids: CAYPEAEGGSNEAFF. The CDR3 DNA reads TGTGCCTACCCTGAGGCAGAAGGGGGGAGTAATGAAGCTTTCTTT.

There are a few counts of this clone. The same CDR3 can be traced to other DNA sequences in this sample. The chain is built from TRBV7-4 and TRBJ2-7; TRBD2 matches at 8 bases. After removal of 3 bases from V and 0 bases from J, the junction contained 4 bases not matched to a gene. There are 15 residues in the CDR3. Germline lookup yields CDR1 SGHVT and CDR2 SQSDAQ. The CDR3 sequence: CASSFSGGPSYEQYF. The CDR3, as DNA: TGTGCCAGCAGCTTCAGCGGGGGTCCCTCCTACGAGCAGTACTTC.

V usage is TRBV10-3 and J usage is TRBJ1-1; maybe TRBD1 (5 bases). Looked up from germline, CDR1 is ENHRY and CDR2 is SYGVKD. V was shortened by 5 bases and J by 8 bases, with 15 bases between the two germline ends. The CDR3 is 13 residues long. CDR3 residues: CAISPFGADEAFF. CDR3 nucleotides: TGTGCCATCAGTCCCTTCGGGGCGGACGAAGCTTTCTTT.

V is TRBV19 and J is TRBJ2-5; 9 bases map to TRBD2. The CDR3 consists of 16 residues. Trimming at V came to 3 bases and at J to 1 base, leaving 6 bases not matched to a gene. CDR1 and CDR2 from the germline V gene are LNHDA and SQIVND (reference sequence). The CDR3 loop reads CASSMIAGAPQETQYF. DNA of the CDR3: TGTGCCAGTAGTATGATAGCGGGAGCTCCCCAAGAGACCCAGTACTTC.

Within the sample, this clone is medium-sized. This chain connects TRBV18 to TRBJ2-6; no clear D gene. From germline, CDR1 is KGHSH and CDR2 LQKENI. The ends were cut back, 2 bases at V and 2 bases at J, with 7 bases in the middle. This CDR3 spans 15 amino acids. In DNA, the CDR3 is TGTGCCAGCTCACCAATGTCGGCTGGGGCCAACGTCCTGACTTTC. Residues: CASSPMSAGANVLTF. The complete variable domain, with remaining parts taken from reference TRBV18 and TRBJ2-6, reads NAGVMQNPRHLVRRRGQEARLRCSPMKGHSHVYWYRQLPEEGLKFMVYLQKENIIDESGMPKERFSAEFPKEGPSILRIQQVVRGDSAAYFCASSPMSAGANVLTFGAGSRLTVL.

This clone was seen once. The chain joins TRBV14 to TRBJ2-1, with 7 positions matching TRBD1. The germline CDR1 and CDR2 sequences are SGHDN and FVKESK. The CDR3 runs to 19 residues. V gave up 4 bases and J gave up 5 bases; unmatched junction bases: 20. CDR3 sequence: CASSRPLDRVRVGDNEQFF. CDR3 nucleotide sequence: TGTGCCAGCAGCCGGCCACTTGACAGGGTAAGAGTGGGTGACAATGAGCAGTTCTTC.

The genes are TRBV6-6 and TRBJ2-1; TRBD2 is a possible D gene (6 bases). CDR3 length: 13 residues. V lost 4 bases to trimming and J lost 10 bases, with 14 bases between them. Germline V gives CDR1 MNHNY, CDR2 SVGAGI (reference sequence). CDR3 sequence: CASSFAGTWEQFF. Here the CDR3 DNA reads TGTGCCAGCAGTTTTGCAGGGACTTGGGAGCAGTTCTTC.

Only one count was recorded for this clone. This sequence joins TRBV10-3 and TRBJ2-2; 7 positions match TRBD1. V trimming: 2 bases; J trimming: 1 base; junction bases outside the gene matches: 1. Germline V gene sequence: CDR1 ENHRY, CDR2 SYGVKD. The CDR3 sequence is 15 residues long. This chain's CDR3 is CAISEGTENTGELFF. CDR3 nucleotides: TGTGCCATCAGTGAGGGGACAGAGAACACCGGGGAGCTGTTTTTT.

This clone came up a few times. This chain links TRBV10-2 with TRBJ1-6; D perhaps matches TRBD1 (6 bases). Trimming stripped 6 bases from V and 8 bases from J, with 20 bases between. The CDR3 extends over 16 amino acids. Looked up from germline, CDR1 is WSHSY and CDR2 is SAAADI. The CDR3 coding sequence is TGCGCCAGCAGCGGGGGCAGGGGAGATTGGGATTCACCCCTCCACTTT. Translation gives CASSGGRGDWDSPLHF.

The chain combines TRBV7-3 with TRBJ2-2, with D perhaps being TRBD1 or TRBD2 (5 bases each). Germline V CDR1 and CDR2: SGHTA, FQGTGA. The CDR3 sequence is 14 residues long. Trimming pared 5 bases from V and 7 bases from J, leaving 14 bases between. CDR3 sequence reads: CASSPGVGDGELFF. CDR3 nucleotide sequence: TGTGCCAGCAGCCCCGGGGTAGGGGACGGGGAGCTGTTTTTT.

The chain links TRBV9 to TRBJ1-5; D is perhaps TRBD1 (6 bases). Germline-derived CDR1 and CDR2 are SGDLS and YYNGEE. This CDR3 region has 17 residues. Trimming removed 4 bases at V and 1 base at J, with 18 bases between. The CDR3 loop is CASSPHLRGRSNQPQHF. The CDR3 DNA follows: TGTGCCAGCAGCCCCCACCTCAGGGGTAGAAGCAATCAGCCCCAGCATTTT.

The genes are TRBV5-4 and TRBJ2-2, with D perhaps matching TRBD2 (6 bases). Looked up from germline, CDR1 is SGHNT and CDR2 is YYREEE (reference sequence). The CDR3 loop spans 16 amino acids. Trimming left V 4 bases short and J 5 bases short, with 18 bases between. In DNA form, the CDR3 reads TGTGCCAGCAGCATATCTAGCGTGGGGATTACCGGGGAGCTGTTTTTT. Translating it yields CASSISSVGITGELFF.

This clone was counted a few times. This rearrangement joins TRBV7-9 to TRBJ2-7; D might be TRBD1 or TRBD2, each matching 5 bases. This CDR3 contains 17 residues. Germline V gene lookup returns CDR1 SEHNR and CDR2 FQNEAQ (reference sequence). Trimming cost V 1 base and J 0 bases, with 16 bases left between them. CDR3: CASSLGIGAASSYEQYF. As DNA, the CDR3 is TGTGCCAGCAGCTTAGGGATCGGGGCGGCGAGCTCCTACGAGCAGTACTTC.

The chain carries TRBV11-2 and TRBJ2-7, with a tentative D call TRBD1 (8 bases). In germline, CDR1 is SGHAT, CDR2 FQNNGV. Trimming shortened V by 1 base and J by 2 bases, and 15 bases separated the two germline ends. The CDR3 covers 16 residues. DNA for the CDR3: TGTGCCAGCAGCTTAGTTTGGACAGGGACTACCTACGAGCAGTACTTC. Its translation is CASSLVWTGTTYEQYF. Based on the CDR3 plus reference TRBV11-2 and TRBJ2-7, the full variable domain is EAGVAQSPRYKIIEKRQSVAFWCNPISGHATLYWYQQILGQGPKLLIQFQNNGVVDDSQLPKDRFSAERLKGVDSTLKIQPAKLEDSAVYLCASSLVWTGTTYEQYFGPGTRLTVT.

The chain links TRBV13 to TRBJ1-1; D is possibly TRBD1 (5 bases). CDR1 PRHDT and CDR2 FYEKMQ come from the germline V gene (reference sequence). Trimming left V 1 base short and J 4 bases short, with 19 bases between. This CDR3 comprises 17 residues. The CDR3 DNA reads TGTGCCAGCAGCTTAGACGGTTGGGGGGTCCAGAGCACTGAAGCTTTCTTT. Amino acid sequence: CASSLDGWGVQSTEAFF.